This T cell receptor (beta chain) appears in the sequencing data of a study of cytomegalovirus exposure and HLA in healthy donors. Regarding the study as a whole: Overall, approximately 150 TCR beta chains were annotated as cytomegalovirus-associated. Among TCR sequences, most were rare, though some public TCRs appeared in many donors. According to a subsequent analysis, TCR clusters from the first cohort were inclined to appear together in the 110 or so validation repertoires.

Method: immunoSEQ multiplex PCR; TCRdb's copy keeps in-frame clones and lacks some. The top ten hold 1.5% to 2% of the sample, which has 120,000 or so clones, around 90% seen once. Points on this clone: Its antigen is unknown.

Germline trimming cut 4 bases from V and 3 bases from J; bases unmatched to any gene: 3. CDR1 and CDR2 (germline): SGHRS, YFSETQ. The CDR3 has 14 residues. The clonotype originates from a woman aged 18-29 years in good health and CMV-seronegative. Sequencing was done on a sample of PBMCs. The J gene is TRBJ2-1, the V gene TRBV5-1; 8 bases line up with TRBD2. CDR3 sequence (DNA): TGCGCCAGCAGCCACGGGACTAGCTACAATGAGCAGTTCTTC. It yields the protein CASSHGTSYNEQFF.